This T cell receptor beta chain emerged from a study of blood T cells in healthy people across ages. The germline CDR1 and CDR2 sequences are MNHEY and SVGEGT. The CDR3 contains 15 residues. The second PCR ran about 6 to 12 cycles with a sample-barcoded 5' primer and J-beta primers. Every single cDNA molecule received a tag from a template-switch adaptor with 12 random nucleotides. TCRdb called the 5' RACE reads again in MiXCR, with one record for every CDR3 protein. The sample contains about 770,000 distinct CDR3 sequences, 40% to 50% of which appear only once. This TCR was sampled from a man in his sixties in good health. The V call is TRBV6-2 or TRBV6-3, the J call TRBJ2-5; TRBD1 matches at 8 bases. The DNA end is a closer match to TRBJ2-7, so the J assignment may be wrong. Sequencing used blood. The CDR3 is CASSPDRGYPYEQYF. CDR3 bases: TGTGCCAGCAGCCCCGACAGGGGTTACCCCTACGAGCAGTACTTC.